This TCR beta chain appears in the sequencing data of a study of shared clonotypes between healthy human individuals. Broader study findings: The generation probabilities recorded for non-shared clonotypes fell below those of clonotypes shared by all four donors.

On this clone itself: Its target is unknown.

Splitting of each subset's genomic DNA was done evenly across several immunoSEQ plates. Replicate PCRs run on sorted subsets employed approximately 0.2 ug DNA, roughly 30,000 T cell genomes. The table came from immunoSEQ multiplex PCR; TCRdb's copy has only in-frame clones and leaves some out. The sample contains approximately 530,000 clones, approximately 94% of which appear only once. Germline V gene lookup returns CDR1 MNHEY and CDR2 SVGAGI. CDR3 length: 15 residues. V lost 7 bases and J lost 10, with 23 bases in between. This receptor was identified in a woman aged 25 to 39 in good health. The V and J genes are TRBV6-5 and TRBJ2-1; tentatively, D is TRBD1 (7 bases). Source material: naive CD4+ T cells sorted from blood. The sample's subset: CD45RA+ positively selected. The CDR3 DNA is TGTGCCAGCACCCCCAGGGGGTGGGGGGACGGGGAGCAGTTCTTC. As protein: CASTPRGWGDGEQFF.